This T cell receptor beta chain was sequenced for a study of blood T cell repertoires in COVID-19. Study background: Sites in the United States, Italy and Spain provided acute and convalescent COVID-19 samples.

Trimming took 4 bases from V and 5 from J; bases not matched to a gene: 19. The CDR3 length is 20 residues. In germline, CDR1 is SGHRS, CDR2 YFSETQ. Clones were read by immunoSEQ multiplex PCR, and TCRdb kept only the in-frame ones, dropping some. Among around 93,000 clones listed, roughly three quarters were seen once. This chain links TRBV5-1 with TRBJ2-2; TRBD2 matches 11 bases. The clonotype comes from an elderly woman with acute or convalescent COVID-19. Source material: peripheral blood. CDR3 protein: CASSPLGGLAALGGTGELFF. CDR3 in DNA: TGCGCCAGCAGCCCCCTGGGGGGACTAGCGGCCTTAGGGGGAACCGGGGAGCTGTTTTTT.